Shown below are 24 T cell receptor beta chains from a single sample sequenced in a study of OX40 agonist ivuxolimab in advanced cancers. Produced via immunoSEQ multiplex PCR; TCRdb's table is partial and in-frame only. This table holds about 77,000 clones, approximately 92% found once. Here the sequenced sample was CD4+ or CD8+ T cells sorted from blood, taken in a trial of the OX40 agonist ivuxolimab. Every receptor here comes from an adult with an advanced solid tumor such as melanoma, head and neck, liver or kidney cancer.

The rearrangement joins TRBV2 to TRBJ2-3, with unresolved D. The germline V gene encodes CDR1 SNHLY and CDR2 FYNNEI. With 5 bases removed from V and 4 bases from J, the gap between germline ends came to 7 bases. CDR3 size: 12 residues. In DNA, the CDR3 is TGTGCCAGCAGTCTAGTACCAGATACGCAGTATTTT. It codes for CASSLVPDTQYF.

This rearrangement joins TRBV2 to TRBJ1-5, with 9 positions matching TRBD1. The CDR3 has 15 amino acids. The V segment lost 8 bases and the J segment 3 bases; nucleotides outside the gene matches: 8. Looked up from germline, CDR1 is SNHLY and CDR2 is FYNNEI. The CDR3 here is CASRTDRGDNQPQHF. CDR3 nucleotides: TGTGCCAGCCGCACGGACAGGGGCGACAATCAGCCCCAGCATTTT. Full variable domain (missing parts from reference TRBV2 and TRBJ1-5): EPEVTQTPSHQVTQMGQEVILRCVPISNHLYFYWYRQILGQKVEFLVSFYNNEISEKSEIFDDQFSVERPDGSNFTLKIRSTKLEDSAMYFCASRTDRGDNQPQHFGDGTRLSIL.

The chain has TRBV5-1 and TRBJ1-1, with 9 nucleotides matching TRBD1. This CDR3 spans 13 amino acids. Germline V CDR1 and CDR2: SGHRS, YFSETQ. Trimming cost V 4 bases and J 7 bases; bases outside gene matches: 5. CDR3 bases: TGCGCCAGCAGCCCCGGGACAGGGTTTGAAGCTTTCTTT. The encoded protein is CASSPGTGFEAFF.

V usage is TRBV9 and J usage is TRBJ2-5; D gene ambiguous. Germline values: CDR1 SGDLS, CDR2 YYNGEE. The V end lost 0 bases, the J end lost 4 bases, and 13 bases lay between the germline ends. The CDR3 length is 15 residues. The CDR3 reads CASSVGVAVLETQYF. The CDR3 DNA follows: TGTGCCAGCAGCGTAGGGGTGGCGGTCTTAGAGACCCAGTACTTC.

This chain links TRBV5-4 with TRBJ2-3, with 12 bases fitting TRBD2. This CDR3 has 15 amino acids. V lost 4 bases to trimming and J lost 4 bases; unmatched junction nucleotides: 4. CDR1 and CDR2 from the germline V gene are SGHNT and YYREEE (reference sequence). CDR3 nucleotide sequence: TGTGCCAGCAGCGTCGGACTAGCGGGATCAGATACGCAGTATTTT. Amino acids: CASSVGLAGSDTQYF.

The rearrangement uses TRBV7-9 and TRBJ1-2, with D maybe TRBD1 (5 bases). This CDR3 region has 14 residues. The V gene lost 2 bases and the J gene lost 6 bases, with 13 bases spanning the gap. Germline lookup yields CDR1 SEHNR and CDR2 FQNEAQ (reference sequence). In DNA, the CDR3 is TGTGCCAGCAGCTTATTATGGGGCGCCCATGGCTACACCTTC. Protein: CASSLLWGAHGYTF.

The chain is built from TRBV28 and TRBJ1-1, with D possibly matching TRBD1 (6 bases). Germline loops: CDR1 MDHEN, CDR2 SYDVKM. The length of the CDR3 is 15 residues. V was shortened by 5 bases and J by 4 bases, with 17 bases between the two germline ends. CDR3 DNA sequence: TGTGCCAGCAGTCCCCAGGGGCGCGGGTTCACTGAAGCTTTCTTT. It codes for CASSPQGRGFTEAFF.

V usage is TRBV18 and J usage is TRBJ2-1; unclear D gene. From germline, CDR1 is KGHSH and CDR2 LQKENI. This CDR3 has 13 residues. Trimming removed 3 bases at V and 6 bases at J, with 9 bases between. The CDR3 DNA is TGTGCCAGCTCACCTTCAAAAAGCAATGAGCAGTTCTTC. The encoded protein is CASSPSKSNEQFF. The complete variable domain, with remaining parts taken from reference TRBV18 and TRBJ2-1, reads NAGVMQNPRHLVRRRGQEARLRCSPMKGHSHVYWYRQLPEEGLKFMVYLQKENIIDESGMPKERFSAEFPKEGPSILRIQQVVRGDSAAYFCASSPSKSNEQFFGPGTRLTVL.

The rearrangement joins TRBV5-1 to TRBJ2-5; D could derive from TRBD1 or TRBD2 (5 bases each). Per the germline V gene, CDR1 is SGHRS and CDR2 is YFSETQ. This CDR3 has 16 residues. Trimming stripped 1 base from V and 2 bases from J, with 15 bases between. CDR3 nucleotides: TGCGCCAGCAGCTTGTTCTCCTCCGGGGCACAAGAGACCCAGTACTTC. Translation gives CASSLFSSGAQETQYF.

This clone has just one count. The V gene is TRBV5-1, the J gene TRBJ1-2, with D unresolved. The germline V and J ends were trimmed by 4 bases and 4 bases, with 14 bases remaining between them. The CDR3 is 14 amino acids. Germline-derived CDR1 and CDR2 are SGHRS and YFSETQ. The CDR3 region is CASSLDASRYGYTF. The DNA for the CDR3 is TGCGCCAGCAGCCTTGATGCCAGCCGCTATGGCTACACCTTC.

This chain joins TRBV6-6 and TRBJ1-2, with D tentatively TRBD1 (5 bases). The CDR3 loop spans 14 amino acids. The germline gives CDR1 MNHNY, CDR2 SVGAGI (reference sequence). V lost 2 bases, J lost 4 bases, and 11 bases lay in between. CDR3 sequence (DNA): TGTGCCAGCAGTTACGGGGACCTTTCCTATGGCTACACCTTC. As protein: CASSYGDLSYGYTF.

J is TRBJ2-1 and V is TRBV5-8; D uncertain. The CDR3 contains 14 residues. The germline gives CDR1 SGHTS, CDR2 YDEGEE. The V end was cut by 3 bases, the J end by 1 base, with 8 bases between. CDR3 nucleotide sequence: TGTGCCAGCAGCTCTGACGGGTCCTACAATGAGCAGTTCTTC. Protein sequence: CASSSDGSYNEQFF.

The V and J genes are TRBV5-1 and TRBJ1-2, with a possible D match to TRBD1 (5 bases). This CDR3 has 12 residues. Trimming removed 4 bases from V and 6 bases from J, with 10 bases in between. Germline-derived CDR1 and CDR2 are SGHRS and YFSETQ. Here the CDR3 DNA reads TGCGCCAGCAGCCCCCGGGGGGATGGCTACACCTTC. As protein: CASSPRGDGYTF.

The CDR3 protein is CASSPAAGGPREQFF. DNA of the CDR3: TGTGCCAGCTCACCTGCAGCGGGAGGGCCGCGAGAGCAGTTCTTC. The gene calls are TRBV18 and TRBJ2-1; 10 positions match TRBD2. Germline loops: CDR1 KGHSH, CDR2 LQKENI. V trimming: 3 bases; J trimming: 10 bases; junction bases outside the gene matches: 9. This CDR3 comprises 15 residues.

This CDR3 reads CASSLTGGSTDTQYF. The CDR3 DNA reads TGTGCCAGCAGCTTAACGGGCGGGAGCACAGATACGCAGTATTTT. The J gene is TRBJ2-3, the V gene TRBV7-8, with D maybe TRBD2 (5 bases). CDR1 and CDR2 from the germline V gene are SGHVS and FQNEAQ. Trimming left V 2 bases short and J 0 bases short, with 9 bases between. CDR3 length equals 15 residues. Filled out from reference TRBV7-8 and TRBJ2-3, the complete variable domain reads GAGVSQSPRYKVAKRGQDVALRCDPISGHVSLFWYQQALGQGPEFLTYFQNEAQLDKSGLPSDRFFAERPEGSVSTLKIQRTQQEDSAVYLCASSLTGGSTDTQYFGPGTRLTVL.

The CDR3 sequence: CASSFLVGVSTGELFF. The CDR3 coding sequence is TGTGCCAGCAGCTTCTTAGTGGGAGTGAGCACCGGGGAGCTGTTTTTT. The genes are TRBV7-9 and TRBJ2-2; weak D call: TRBD2 (5 bases). Germline CDR1 is SEHNR and CDR2 is FQNEAQ (reference sequence). With 3 bases removed from V and 4 bases from J, the gap between germline ends came to 15 bases. This CDR3 is built from 16 residues.

J is TRBJ2-2 and V is TRBV6-5; weak D call: TRBD2 (5 bases). CDR1 is MNHEY and CDR2 is SVGAGI in the germline V gene. The CDR3 has 13 amino acids. V was clipped by 2 bases and J by 6 bases, with 7 bases between them. In nucleotides, the CDR3 is TGTGCCAGCAGTTACCGGGGTGCCGGGGAGCTGTTTTTT. Translated, it gives CASSYRGAGELFF.

V usage is TRBV10-2 and J usage is TRBJ2-3; D uncertain. The CDR3 sequence is 14 residues long. V was trimmed by 6 bases and J by 0 bases, leaving 10 bases between them. Germline CDR1 and CDR2: WSHSY and SAAADI. The CDR3 reads CASRRIGSTDTQYF. CDR3 coding DNA: TGCGCCAGCAGAAGGATAGGCAGCACAGATACGCAGTATTTT.

The rearrangement uses TRBV11-3 and TRBJ2-7; the D is unclear. Per the germline V gene, CDR1 is SGHNT and CDR2 is YENEEA. The V and J ends lost 2 bases and 2 bases respectively, with 19 bases between them. This CDR3 is built from 17 residues. The CDR3 bases are TGTGCCAGCAGCTTACGAAGTGACCGATACTGGCCCTACGAGCAGTACTTC. Residues: CASSLRSDRYWPYEQYF.

The chain uses TRBV20-1 and TRBJ2-7; the D is unclear. Between the trimmed V and J ends, which lost 1 base and 7 bases, there was a span of 8 bases. CDR3 length: 11 amino acids. Germline CDR1 DFQATT, CDR2 SNEGSKA (reference sequence). The CDR3 reads CSARGSREQYF. CDR3 DNA: TGCAGTGCTAGAGGGTCGAGGGAGCAGTACTTC.

This rearrangement joins TRBV5-1 to TRBJ2-2; 11 bases line up with TRBD2. Unmatched junction bases numbered 3, after V lost 3 bases and J lost 5 bases. Germline assignment: CDR1 SGHRS and CDR2 YFSETQ. CDR3 size: 15 residues. The CDR3 nucleotides read TGCGCCAGCAGCTCGGGACTAGCGGTAACCGGGGAGCTGTTTTTT. Translated: CASSSGLAVTGELFF.

V gene TRBV5-6 combines with J gene TRBJ2-3, with 7 bases lining up with TRBD2. CDR3 length: 13 amino acids. Trimming cost V 3 bases and J 6 bases; bases outside gene matches: 4. Per the germline V gene, CDR1 is SGHDT and CDR2 is YYEEEE. The CDR3 region is CASSSPGGDTQYF. The DNA for the CDR3 is TGTGCCAGCAGCTCCCCCGGGGGGGATACGCAGTATTTT.

This CDR3 is CASSYSRSRGYGYTF. The CDR3 DNA reads TGTGCCAGCAGTTACTCGAGATCCAGGGGTTATGGCTACACCTTC. The chain has TRBV6-5 and TRBJ1-2; maybe TRBD1 (6 bases). With 0 bases removed from V and 5 bases from J, the gap between germline ends came to 13 bases. The CDR3 totals 15 residues. CDR1 is MNHEY and CDR2 is SVGAGI in the germline V gene.

The gene calls are TRBV2 and TRBJ2-2; D is undetermined. Trimming cost V 6 bases and J 1 base, with 9 bases left between them. Per the germline V gene, CDR1 is SNHLY and CDR2 is FYNNEI. This CDR3 is 14 amino acids long. CDR3 DNA: TGTGCCAGCAGCGAGACACGGAACACCGGGGAGCTGTTTTTT. As protein: CASSETRNTGELFF.